This paragraph covers one T cell receptor beta chain sequence. The sample originates from a study of blood T cell repertoires in COVID-19. The assay was immunoSEQ multiplex PCR, and TCRdb's table has in-frame clones only and misses some. The sample holds about 63,000 clones; approximately 79% are singletons and the top ten take 12%. The sequence was obtained from a human donor in a cohort sampled during active COVID-19. Sequenced input: peripheral blood.

CDR3 sequence (DNA): TGTGCCAGCAGCTTAGCCTCAGGGGGTCACAATGAGCAGTTCTTC. It specifies CASSLASGGHNEQFF. This rearrangement joins TRBV7-8 to TRBJ2-1; 7 bases agree with TRBD1. The length of the CDR3 is 15 residues. CDR1 is SGHVS, CDR2 FQNEAQ, per germline. The ends lost 0 bases at V and 5 bases at J; junction bases unmatched: 4. Together with reference TRBV7-8 and TRBJ2-1, the CDR3 gives the full variable domain: GAGVSQSPRYKVAKRGQDVALRCDPISGHVSLFWYQQALGQGPEFLTYFQNEAQLDKSGLPSDRFFAERPEGSVSTLKIQRTQQEDSAVYLCASSLASGGHNEQFFGPGTRLTVL.